These 24 T cell receptor beta chains originate from one sample sequenced in a study of OX40 agonist ivuxolimab in advanced cancers. Assay: immunoSEQ multiplex PCR; the TCRdb copy retains only in-frame clones and omits some. Of over 20,000 clones listed, around three quarters are singletons. Source: CD4+ or CD8+ T cells sorted from blood, taken in a trial of the OX40 agonist ivuxolimab. The receptor set was obtained from an adult with an advanced solid tumor such as melanoma, head and neck, liver or kidney cancer.

V and J are TRBV7-2 and TRBJ2-7; D is perhaps TRBD1 (6 bases). Between the trimmed V and J ends, which lost 1 base and 4 bases, there was a span of 11 bases. Germline lookup yields CDR1 SGHTA and CDR2 FQGNSA. This CDR3 comprises 14 residues. The CDR3 DNA reads as TGTGCCAGCAGCTTAGAACAGGGAGAGTACGAGCAGTACTTC. It codes for CASSLEQGEYEQYF.

J is TRBJ1-2 and V is TRBV5-1, with D uncertain. The CDR3 sequence is 17 residues long. In germline, CDR1 is SGHRS, CDR2 YFSETQ. V lost 0 bases and J 4 bases, leaving 19 bases between the germline ends. The CDR3 DNA sequence: TGCGCCAGCAGCTTGGGTCAGGTTGGAATTCCTATCTATGGCTACACCTTC. It codes for CASSLGQVGIPIYGYTF. The full variable domain, with the rest looked up from reference TRBV5-1 and TRBJ1-2, is KAGVTQTPRYLIKTRGQQVTLSCSPISGHRSVSWYQQTPGQGLQFLFEYFSETQRNKGNFPGRFSGRQFSNSRSEMNVSTLELGDSALYLCASSLGQVGIPIYGYTFGSGTRLTVV.

This clone has only a few counts. The J gene is TRBJ2-7, the V gene TRBV6-1; tentatively, D is TRBD2 (6 bases). The CDR3 loop spans 11 amino acids. Trimming shortened V by 6 bases and J by 5 bases, and 8 bases separated the two germline ends. CDR1 MNHNS and CDR2 SASEGT come from the germline V gene. The CDR3 is CASRWGDEQYF. CDR3 bases: TGTGCCAGCAGGTGGGGGGACGAGCAGTACTTC.

The chain is built from TRBV6-5 and TRBJ2-3; D unclear. This CDR3 contains 15 residues. The V gene lost 2 bases and the J gene lost 3 bases, with 12 bases spanning the gap. The germline V gene encodes CDR1 MNHEY and CDR2 SVGAGI. The CDR3 spells CASSYSGVGTDTQYF. The CDR3 region has the DNA TGTGCCAGCAGTTACAGTGGGGTAGGGACAGATACGCAGTATTTT.

The chain carries TRBV5-6 and TRBJ1-4, with 11 bases identical to TRBD1. The V segment lost 2 bases and the J segment 8 bases; nucleotides outside the gene matches: 5. The CDR3 totals 15 residues. Germline V gene data show CDR1 as SGHDT and CDR2 as YYEEEE. The CDR3, as DNA: TGTGCCAGCAGCTTTCGGACAGGGGGCAACGAAAAACTGTTTTTT. It codes for CASSFRTGGNEKLFF.

V and J are TRBV5-1 and TRBJ1-3; tentatively, D is TRBD1 (5 bases). CDR1 is SGHRS, CDR2 YFSETQ, per germline. The CDR3 length is 16 residues. V gave up 5 bases and J gave up 0 bases, with 15 bases separating them. CDR3 bases: TGCGCCAGCAGTCTCGCGGGGGGATACTCTGGAAACACCATATATTTT. This encodes CASSLAGGYSGNTIYF.

This chain uses TRBV14 with TRBJ2-3; TRBD2 agrees at 7 bases. Per the germline V gene, CDR1 is SGHDN and CDR2 is FVKESK. J lost 3 bases, V lost 4 bases, and 7 bases had no gene match. The CDR3 runs to 15 residues. DNA of the CDR3: TGTGCCAGCAGCCCACTCGTGGGAGGGACAGATACGCAGTATTTT. Protein sequence: CASSPLVGGTDTQYF.

This clone occurred a few times. The gene calls are TRBV14 and TRBJ2-2; 8 nucleotides match TRBD1. Germline CDR1 is SGHDN and CDR2 is FVKESK. The trim removed 4 bases at V and 4 bases at J, leaving 8 bases unmatched. This CDR3 region has 16 residues. Here the CDR3 DNA reads TGTGCCAGCAGCCTTCGCCAGGGACAGGCCACCGGGGAGCTGTTTTTT. Translation gives CASSLRQGQATGELFF.

The chain joins TRBV10-2 to TRBJ2-5; 13 bases are a match to TRBD2. Germline CDR1 WSHSY, CDR2 SAAADI. There are 15 residues in the CDR3. The J segment lost 4 bases and the V segment lost 2 bases, leaving 1 base of the junction unmatched. The CDR3 protein is CASSETSGGAETQYF. The DNA of the CDR3 is TGCGCCAGCAGTGAGACTAGCGGGGGGGCAGAGACCCAGTACTTC.

The chain has TRBV10-2 and TRBJ1-2; a possible D gene is TRBD1 (6 bases). The CDR3 sequence is 13 residues long. Deletions cut 6 bases from V and 3 bases from J, with 11 bases between. The germline V gene has CDR1 WSHSY and CDR2 SAAADI. The CDR3 spells CASSLQGHYGYTF. CDR3 in DNA: TGCGCCAGCAGCCTACAGGGACACTATGGCTACACCTTC.

The chain joins TRBV30 to TRBJ1-4; tentatively, D is TRBD1 (5 bases). V gave up 0 bases and J gave up 7 bases, with 12 bases separating them. Germline CDR1 GTSNPN, CDR2 SVGIG (reference sequence). The CDR3 runs 14 residues. CDR3: CAWSVGTLGEKLFF. CDR3 nucleotides: TGTGCCTGGAGTGTGGGGACCTTGGGTGAAAAACTGTTTTTT.

In its sample, this clone was seen a few times. The V gene is TRBV7-3, the J gene TRBJ2-5, with 8 nucleotides matching TRBD1. The CDR3 is 14 residues long. Per germline, CDR1 SGHTA and CDR2 FQGTGA. The junction had 12 bases not matched to a gene; V was cut back by 5 bases and J by 10 bases. The CDR3 is CASSPAPQGASQYF. The DNA of the CDR3 is TGTGCCAGCAGCCCAGCACCCCAGGGGGCGAGCCAGTACTTC.

The V gene is TRBV11-2, the J gene TRBJ1-2; 9 bases are shared with TRBD1. Germline CDR1 and CDR2: SGHAT and FQNNGV. The CDR3 totals 17 residues. Unmatched junction bases numbered 14, after V lost 4 bases and J lost 5 bases. CDR3 coding DNA: TGTGCCAGCAGCTCCCTGGGGGGGGACAGGGCTACTTATGGCTACACCTTC. It is translated as CASSSLGGDRATYGYTF. Supplemented by reference TRBV11-2 and TRBJ1-2, the full variable domain reads EAGVAQSPRYKIIEKRQSVAFWCNPISGHATLYWYQQILGQGPKLLIQFQNNGVVDDSQLPKDRFSAERLKGVDSTLKIQPAKLEDSAVYLCASSSLGGDRATYGYTFGSGTRLTVV.

V gene TRBV6-6 combines with J gene TRBJ1-1; D remains unclear. The germline gives CDR1 MNHNY, CDR2 SVGAGI (reference sequence). V lost 2 bases, J lost 1 base, and 5 bases lay in between. This CDR3 contains 13 residues. The CDR3 DNA sequence: TGTGCCAGCAGTTACAACCCGAACACTGAAGCTTTCTTT. Protein product: CASSYNPNTEAFF.

The CDR3 DNA reads TGTGCCAGCAGCTTCGGACAGATGCCGGGAGCTTTCTTT. It yields the protein CASSFGQMPGAFF. The chain recombines TRBV7-2 with TRBJ1-1; possibly TRBD1 for D (6 bases). The germline CDR1 and CDR2 sequences are SGHTA and FQGNSA. Trimming shortened V by 3 bases and J by 10 bases, and 15 bases separated the two germline ends. The CDR3 sequence is 13 residues long.

The genes are TRBV5-1 and TRBJ2-5; D remains unclear. The last part of the DNA fits TRBJ2-7 better; the J call may be wrong. CDR1 and CDR2 (germline): SGHRS, YFSETQ. The CDR3 is made up of 14 amino acids. The CDR3 loop is CASSPTSSSYEQYF. Written as DNA, the CDR3 is TGCGCCAGCAGCCCTACCTCCTCCTCCTACGAGCAGTACTTC.

The chain carries TRBV11-2 and TRBJ2-3, with TRBD2 identical over 8 bases. The V segment lost 1 base and the J segment 0 bases; nucleotides outside the gene matches: 6. Per germline, CDR1 SGHAT and CDR2 FQNNGV. CDR3 length equals 17 residues. This CDR3 is CASSLVGGAASTDTQYF. In nucleotides, the CDR3 is TGTGCCAGCAGCTTAGTCGGGGGGGCCGCTAGCACAGATACGCAGTATTTT.

CDR3 sequence reads: CASSSPENTEAFF. The CDR3 nucleotides read TGTGCCAGCAGTTCTCCAGAGAACACTGAAGCTTTCTTT. The chain joins TRBV6-5 to TRBJ1-1; D is uncertain. The germline V gene has CDR1 MNHEY and CDR2 SVGAGI. The CDR3 runs to 13 residues. The V end was cut by 4 bases, the J end by 1 base, with 7 bases between.

This clone was recorded only once. This rearrangement joins TRBV7-2 to TRBJ2-6, with TRBD1 as a possible D gene (6 bases). Germline CDR1 SGHTA, CDR2 FQGNSA. V lost 5 bases to trimming and J lost 1 base, with 9 bases between them. The CDR3 contains 15 residues. This chain's CDR3 is CASSVQGSGANVLTF. CDR3 in DNA: TGTGCCAGCAGCGTACAGGGTTCTGGGGCCAACGTCCTGACTTTC.

This clone was seen a few times. This chain connects TRBV5-4 to TRBJ2-7; D might be TRBD1 or TRBD2, each matching 5 bases. Trimming stripped 5 bases from V and 3 bases from J, with 12 bases between. Per germline, CDR1 SGHNT and CDR2 YYREEE (reference sequence). The CDR3 contains 13 residues. Here the CDR3 reads CASSREQGYEQYF. DNA of the CDR3: TGTGCCAGCAGTAGGGAGCAGGGCTACGAGCAGTACTTC.

The chain joins TRBV11-3 to TRBJ2-7; TRBD2 matches at 14 bases. The CDR3 loop spans 17 amino acids. Germline V gives CDR1 SGHNT, CDR2 YENEEA. The junction had 7 bases not matched to a gene; V was cut back by 4 bases and J by 2 bases. CDR3 nucleotide sequence: TGTGCCAGCAGCTCGAGACTAGCGGGGGGGCCGACCTACGAGCAGTACTTC. Its translation: CASSSRLAGGPTYEQYF.

The rearrangement uses TRBV6-1 and TRBJ1-2; 9 nucleotides align to TRBD1. With V trimmed by 11 bases and J by 8 bases, 12 bases remained unmatched. There are 13 residues in the CDR3. Germline assignment: CDR1 MNHNS and CDR2 SASEGT. In nucleotides, the CDR3 is TGTGCCGTTCAACAGGGGGCTTTGGACGGCTACACCTTC. As protein: CAVQQGALDGYTF.

This clone was recorded only once. The V and J genes are TRBV5-1 and TRBJ2-5; D is unresolved. Trimming shortened V by 3 bases and J by 5 bases, and 14 bases separated the two germline ends. CDR1 and CDR2 (germline): SGHRS, YFSETQ. This CDR3 spans 14 amino acids. CDR3 nucleotides: TGCGCCAGCAGCTCCAGGACGGCTGAGGAGACCCAGTACTTC. It encodes CASSSRTAEETQYF.

This chain links TRBV7-2 with TRBJ1-3; D possibly corresponds to TRBD1 (6 bases). The V end lost 5 bases, the J end lost 2 bases, and 16 bases lay between the germline ends. The CDR3 extends over 16 amino acids. CDR1 is SGHTA and CDR2 is FQGNSA in the germline V gene. The DNA of the CDR3 is TGTGCCAGCAGCCCCGAGGGGGGGGCGCCTGGAAACACCATATATTTT. It yields the protein CASSPEGGAPGNTIYF. Drawing the rest from reference TRBV7-2 and TRBJ1-3, the complete variable domain is GAGVSQSPSNKVTEKGKDVELRCDPISGHTALYWYRQSLGQGLEFLIYFQGNSAPDKSGLPSDRFSAERTGGSVSTLTIQRTQQEDSAVYLCASSPEGGAPGNTIYFGEGSWLTVV.